The clone carrying this T cell receptor beta chain was observed a handful of times. Its specificity is not known. Scientists made TCR beta libraries using quantitative 5'-RACE with molecular barcodes. TCRdb re-analysed the 5' RACE reads in MiXCR, keeping a single row per CDR3 protein. Of a few hundred thousand distinct CDR3 sequences listed, less than 10% are singletons. These data are taken from a study of CD8 T cells in ankylosing spondylitis. The V segment lost 4 bases and the J segment 5 bases; nucleotides outside the gene matches: 4. The CDR3 has 14 residues. The germline V gene encodes CDR1 KGHDR and CDR2 SFDVKD. Study-wide results and limits: Clones linked to disease were reported to show significant enrichment in matched ankylosing spondylitis synovial fluid. A TCR beta motif of roughly 8 highly homologous variants seemed to mark ankylosing spondylitis blood. Earlier studies detected some motif variants in reactive arthritis synovial fluid and blood.

This sequence joins TRBV24-1 and TRBJ1-5; 7 positions agree with TRBD1. Specimen: blood, either unsorted or a sorted T cell fraction (not recorded which). This clonotype originated in a male donor with ankylosing spondylitis. The CDR3 loop is CATSELGTDQPQHF. CDR3 nucleotide sequence: TGTGCCACCAGTGAATTAGGGACAGATCAGCCCCAGCATTTT.